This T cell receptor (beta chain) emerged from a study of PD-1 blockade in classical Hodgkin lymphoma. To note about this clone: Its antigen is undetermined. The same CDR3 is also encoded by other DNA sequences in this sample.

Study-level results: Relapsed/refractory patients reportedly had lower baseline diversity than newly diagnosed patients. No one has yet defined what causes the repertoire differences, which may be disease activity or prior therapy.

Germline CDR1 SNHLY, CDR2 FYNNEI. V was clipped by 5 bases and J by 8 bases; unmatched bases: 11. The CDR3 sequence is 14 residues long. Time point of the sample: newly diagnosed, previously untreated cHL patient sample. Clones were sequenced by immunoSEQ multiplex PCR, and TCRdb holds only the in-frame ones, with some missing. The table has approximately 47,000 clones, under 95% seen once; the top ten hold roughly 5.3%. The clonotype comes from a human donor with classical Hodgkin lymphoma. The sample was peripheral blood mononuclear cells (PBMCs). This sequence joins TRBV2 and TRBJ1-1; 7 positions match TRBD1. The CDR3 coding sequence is TGTGCCAGCAGTCCGATGGGAGGGGGCACCGAAGCTTTCTTT. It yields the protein CASSPMGGGTEAFF.